This section outlines one TCR beta chain sequence together with its context. What it binds is not known. The sample is drawn from a study of shared clonotypes between healthy human individuals. General study results and limits: On the whole, naive subsets had larger estimated richness than memory subsets had.

The CDR3 consists of 18 residues. V was cut by 0 bases and J by 0 bases, with 17 bases left in between. CDR1 KGHSH and CDR2 LQKENI come from the germline V gene. Using immunoSEQ multiplex PCR, the repertoire was profiled, and TCRdb retains in-frame clones only, with some absent. The sample consists of about 2.4 million clones, over 85% of them appearing once. Material: naive CD4+ T cells from PBMCs. Specified subset: CD45RA+ positively selected. This sequence originates from a man younger than 35 in good health. Some clones in this sample may be carry-over from other donors' samples. This rearrangement joins TRBV18 to TRBJ1-2; no firm D call. CDR3 amino acids: CASSPPGTRTDANYGYTF. The CDR3 DNA sequence: TGTGCCAGCTCACCACCGGGAACCAGGACTGACGCTAACTATGGCTACACCTTC.